This entry lists 6 T cell receptor beta chains sequenced from one sample in a study of CD8 T cells in ankylosing spondylitis (dated by TCRdb to about 2017). Preparation of the library involved 5' RACE. For sequencing, an Illumina HiSeq 2500 was employed. The raw public reads went through TCRdb reprocessing: fastp at Q25, MiXCR clone calling, in-frame beta chains kept. Each entry merges the rows of one CDR3 protein and shows their most common DNA and genes. Within this sample are approximately 350,000 distinct CDR3 sequences, with roughly 15% of them counted one time only. The ten largest clones take up roughly 0.99% of the sample. The sequencing input was blood, either unsorted or a sorted T cell fraction (not recorded which). The receptors were sampled from a male donor with ankylosing spondylitis or in good health (not recorded which).

This clonotype was seen more than once but under ten times. This chain connects TRBV2 to TRBJ1-1; no reliable D call. The CDR3 runs 13 residues. The V gene's germline CDR1 is SNHLY and CDR2 FYNNEI. V lost 6 bases to trimming and J lost 0 bases, with 8 bases between them. The DNA for the CDR3 is TGTGCCAGCAGGACAACTATGAACACTGAAGCTTTCTTT. It is translated as CASRTTMNTEAFF.

This clonotype was seen more than once but under ten times. The V and J genes are TRBV4-2 and TRBJ2-3; no firm D call. CDR3 length equals 12 residues. Trimming cost V 0 bases and J 8 bases, with 6 bases left between them. From germline, CDR1 is LGHNA and CDR2 YNFKEQ. CDR3 nucleotides: TGTGCCAGCAGCCAAGATTTTAGTACGCAGTATTTT. It translates to CASSQDFSTQYF.

This rearrangement joins TRBV12-3 or TRBV12-4 to TRBJ2-5; 7 bases are shared with TRBD1. The CDR3 covers 13 residues. V gave up 3 bases and J gave up 7 bases; unmatched junction bases: 5. The CDR3 region has the DNA TGTGCCAGCAGTTTCGGGACAGAAGGGACCCAGTACTTC. Protein product: CASSFGTEGTQYF.

This clonotype was seen only a few times. V gene TRBV5-1 combines with J gene TRBJ2-2; TRBD1 or TRBD2 may be the D gene (6 bases each). CDR3 length equals 15 residues. From germline, CDR1 is SGHRS and CDR2 YFSETQ. V was pared by 6 bases and J by 3 bases, with 15 bases between. CDR3 residues: CASTSGAKDTGELFF. The CDR3 DNA is TGCGCCAGCACGTCGGGGGCGAAGGACACCGGGGAGCTGTTTTTT.

This chain uses TRBV6-1 with TRBJ2-7; D remains ambiguous. V was trimmed by 8 bases and J by 2 bases, leaving 7 bases between them. The germline gives CDR1 MNHNS, CDR2 SASEGT. The CDR3 is 11 amino acids. CDR3 in DNA: TGTGCCAGCGGACGAACCTACGAGCAGTACTTC. It specifies CASGRTYEQYF.

The CDR3 region is CASNTGLSGGDTQYF. The CDR3, as DNA: TGTGCCAGCAATACAGGGTTATCGGGAGGCGATACGCAGTATTTT. This sequence joins TRBV12-3 or TRBV12-4 and TRBJ2-3; tentative D call: TRBD2 (7 bases). The CDR3 length is 15 residues. The ends were cut back, 7 bases at V and 6 bases at J, with 20 bases in the middle.